This T cell receptor (beta chain) was sequenced in a study of tumor-infiltrating lymphocytes in primary liver carcinoma. This CDR3 is 14 amino acids long. The germline CDR1 and CDR2 sequences are SGHKS and YYEKEE (reference sequence). For this clonotype: The antigen remains unidentified. A junction boundary mismatches the germline segment, possibly from a read error.

TCR beta cDNA was made from 400 to 600 ng total RNA with a constant-region primer. The TCR beta library was amplified through three nested multiplex PCR rounds in a modified ARM-PCR procedure. For around 11 cycles apiece, the opening two PCR rounds ran with TRBV1-TRBV30 forward primers and a C-beta reverse primer. TCRdb re-derived calls from the multiplex PCR reads in MiXCR, one entry per CDR3 protein. The sample includes approximately 80,000 distinct CDR3 sequences, roughly 69% of them seen just once. Study outcomes and limitations: Less overlap was seen in tumor-adjacent and tumor-blood pairs than in tumor region pairs.

Taking about 18-31 mg of unsorted bulk tissue, the authors co-extracted RNA and DNA. The patients lived with chronic HBV infection and had not yet received any treatment. The source is a man aged 40-55 years with primary liver carcinoma and hepatitis B virus infection. V gene TRBV5-5 combines with J gene TRBJ1-5; D gene uncertain. The sequencing input was tumor-adjacent normal liver tissue. This CDR3 reads CVSSLTLSNQPQHF. CDR3 coding DNA: TGTGTCAGCAGCCTCACTCTTAGCAATCAGCCCCAGCATTTT.